This T cell receptor (beta chain) was retrieved from a study of cytotoxic CD8 clonotypes in ibrutinib-treated CLL. Study findings and constraints: Baseline clonality was higher than in age-matched healthy donors and moved in step with circulating CD8+ T-cell counts. Clonality was higher at ibrutinib response and returned toward baseline at progression.

The CDR3 totals 15 residues. The trim removed 4 bases at V and 5 bases at J, leaving 6 bases unmatched. The germline gives CDR1 SGHRS, CDR2 YFSETQ. TCRdb's table, derived via immunoSEQ multiplex PCR, lists solely in-frame clones and lacks some. The top ten clones hold around 2% of a sample with about 160,000 clones, more than 75% of them seen once. For this clone: Antigen specificity is unknown.

This chain joins TRBV5-1 and TRBJ2-5; TRBD2 agrees at 12 bases. This receptor was taken from a human donor with chronic lymphocytic leukemia. Sequences were derived from PBMCs, sampled after 12 months of ibrutinib treatment. CDR3 residues: CASSVLAGGRETQYF. Here the CDR3 DNA reads TGCGCCAGCAGCGTCCTAGCGGGGGGGCGTGAGACCCAGTACTTC.